These T cell receptor beta chains were read from a single sample in a study of T cells in Graves' hyperthyroidism and ophthalmopathy. In TCRdb, the multiplex PCR reads were re-called with MiXCR into one record per CDR3 protein. The sample has roughly 580,000 distinct CDR3 sequences, more than 11% seen once; the top ten hold more than 4.5%. What was sequenced was blood. Receptors originate from a woman aged 25 to 39 with Graves' hyperthyroidism that later progressed to Graves' ophthalmopathy. Each CDR3 is given with its conserved first and last residue. A D gene is named only where the DNA matches it firmly.

cdr3_aa	d_call	j_call	v_call
CASSDPRGTLALTDTQYF	NA	TRBJ2-3	TRBV2
CASTGRLNTEAFF	NA	TRBJ1-1	TRBV30
CASSLAPGGYYGYTF	TRBD1	TRBJ1-2	TRBV7-2
CAIRTLTTGLAGVVEQYF	TRBD2	TRBJ2-7	TRBV10-3
CASSFGTASYEQYF	TRBD1	TRBJ2-7	TRBV27
CASSRQDSHYGYTF	NA	TRBJ1-2	TRBV18
CAISESGPAAEQYF	NA	TRBJ2-7	TRBV10-3
CASSPGQEAFF	NA	TRBJ1-1	TRBV18
CASSMRGGGWQPQHF	TRBD1	TRBJ1-5	TRBV19
CASSYIRDQPQHF	NA	TRBJ1-5	TRBV7-2
CASSRGRGPGEQYF	TRBD1	TRBJ2-7	TRBV2
CASKPGGFNYGYTF	TRBD1	TRBJ1-2	TRBV19
CASSQIPESTDTQYF	NA	TRBJ2-3	TRBV5-6
CAISETVLSSYNEQFF	NA	TRBJ2-1	TRBV10-3
CASSQDPTGTYEQYF	NA	TRBJ2-7	TRBV4-1
CAISESPGQGLSNQPQHF	TRBD1	TRBJ1-5	TRBV10-3
CSVEEQATVAKNIQYF	NA	TRBJ2-4	TRBV29-1
CAISSGRLNTQYF	TRBD2	TRBJ2-3	TRBV28
CASSYSSSGRALSYEQYF	TRBD2	TRBJ2-7	TRBV6-5
CASSVGRIPNSPLHF	NA	TRBJ1-6	TRBV9
CAISPSELEQYF	NA	TRBJ2-7	TRBV10-3
CASSHGAEAFF	NA	TRBJ1-1	TRBV5-8
CASRSGVLYGYTF	NA	TRBJ1-2	TRBV28
CASSQMAGAGTDTQYF	TRBD2	TRBJ2-3	TRBV3-1
CASSFDRDLVKNTEAFF	TRBD1	TRBJ1-1	TRBV7-9
CASSSGQGRTGELFF	TRBD1	TRBJ2-2	TRBV27
CASTPGTGVNQPQHF	TRBD1	TRBJ1-5	TRBV12-3/TRBV12-4
CATSSGGLTEAFF	NA	TRBJ1-1	TRBV10-2
CASSWTGDTEAFF	NA	TRBJ1-1	TRBV7-2
CASSDTGTVFSEANVLTF	TRBD1	TRBJ2-6	TRBV27
CAWRSGTGAEAFF	TRBD1	TRBJ1-1	TRBV30
CASSQGVRGAEQPQHF	TRBD1	TRBJ1-5	TRBV3-1
CASSYGPVAGGGYTF	TRBD1	TRBJ1-2	TRBV6-6
CASSGLAGIDEQFF	TRBD2	TRBJ2-1	TRBV2
CASSPGGDEQFF	NA	TRBJ2-1	TRBV5-4
CATSRDTGRGYEQYF	NA	TRBJ2-7	TRBV15
CASSINGRASGEQYF	TRBD2	TRBJ2-7	TRBV5-1
CASSYRDYLYEQYF	TRBD2	TRBJ2-7	TRBV6-5
CAWGDRGLHTEAFF	TRBD1	TRBJ1-1	TRBV30
CAWSRGTSTRKPYNEQFF	TRBD2	TRBJ2-1	TRBV30
CASSSMFQETQYF	NA	TRBJ2-5	TRBV11-2
CASSERGKGTDTQYF	NA	TRBJ2-3	TRBV2